This is a list of T cell receptor beta chains from one sample in a study of Graves' ophthalmopathy and Graves' hyperthyroidism. A single record per CDR3 protein comes from TCRdb applying MiXCR to the multiplex PCR reads. The data show about 550,000 distinct CDR3 sequences, 39% seen once. The sample taken for sequencing was peripheral blood or thyroid tissue (not recorded which). These TCRs come from an adult man with Graves' hyperthyroidism. The conserved cysteine and the conserved F or W are not part of the CDR3 here. The order of the fields is V gene, J gene, CDR3 protein.

TRBV20-1	TRBJ1-1	SATALGRSNTEAF
TRBV7-9	TRBJ2-1	ASSTGHLGLAGLAQF
TRBV20-1	TRBJ1-2	SATQFTGVSGYT
TRBV7-8	TRBJ2-3	ASSLWSASTDTQY
TRBV20-1	TRBJ2-7	SARDLARGGEQY
TRBV6-9	TRBJ1-1	ASSPPRGRATYEAF
TRBV7-2	TRBJ2-5	AAGTSGSHETQY
TRBV28	TRBJ1-1	AGGEQGLEAF
TRBV28	TRBJ2-5	ASSLGAQGGETQY
TRBV4-2	TRBJ2-2	ASSQDWASGELF
TRBV4-1	TRBJ1-2	ASSQENNPNYGYT
TRBV12-3/TRBV12-4	TRBJ2-7	ASSSPAGATYEQY
TRBV5-1	TRBJ2-7	ASSPTTSGSGDEQY
TRBV5-6	TRBJ2-2	ASSLVEWELF
TRBV5-1	TRBJ1-1	ASSLEPGGAEAF
TRBV12-3/TRBV12-4	TRBJ2-2	ASTIGTSGVTGELF
TRBV9	TRBJ1-1	ASSVSMNTEAF
TRBV7-9	TRBJ1-1	ASSTQGLLSTEAF
TRBV5-8	TRBJ1-6	ASSAGTVNSPLH
TRBV28	TRBJ2-7	ASSFPLQGSSYEQY
TRBV20-1	TRBJ2-1	SARGLALNEQF
TRBV29-1	TRBJ1-1	SVEGVNTEAF
TRBV14	TRBJ2-7	ASSQFSYYEQY
TRBV12-5	TRBJ2-7	ASGLFSAEQY
TRBV29-1	TRBJ1-2	SLYGSTYGYT
TRBV4-1	TRBJ2-5	ASSQALGHPQETQY
TRBV5-1	TRBJ1-1	ASHEQGYTEAF
TRBV29-1	TRBJ1-2	SVVAGDNYGYT
TRBV13	TRBJ2-2	ASSALNSGGTGELF
TRBV5-4	TRBJ1-4	ASSLAFVEKLF
TRBV12-5	TRBJ1-5	ASGLVQGAGNQPQH
TRBV29-1	NA	SVDGREGFVEQF
TRBV12-3/TRBV12-4	TRBJ2-5	ASSLQGAGGGETQY
TRBV19	TRBJ2-2	ASSPNLAGAGELF
TRBV29-1	TRBJ2-1	SVVPGPNEQF
TRBV25-1	TRBJ2-5	ASTPGQGLETQY
TRBV15	TRBJ1-1	ATSRDGNRGTRVMNTEAF
TRBV12-3/TRBV12-4	TRBJ1-2	ASSSKMDGGYGYT
TRBV3-1	TRBJ2-2	ASRSPGTSYHSTGELF
TRBV29-1	TRBJ1-1	SVVGGGDTEAF
TRBV10-3	TRBJ2-7	AIRQQGYEQY
TRBV29-1	TRBJ2-6	SVEGPGANVLT
TRBV29-1	TRBJ1-1	SVEERGSYTEAF
TRBV20-1	TRBJ2-5	SASPPTRETQY
TRBV5-8	TRBJ1-1	ASSFGVWTEAF
TRBV7-2	TRBJ2-7	ASSRELALGQY
TRBV20-1	TRBJ2-7	SARSRQGASEQY
TRBV20-1	TRBJ1-5	SARGGLNNQPQH
TRBV29-1	TRBJ2-7	SARGNGPYEQY
TRBV29-1	TRBJ2-7	SGGSFGEQY
TRBV7-2	TRBJ2-6	ASSAQLAGANVLT
TRBV6-6	TRBJ1-1	ASSGTPGDTNTEAF
TRBV7-9	TRBJ2-2	ASSNPSKQGNTGELF